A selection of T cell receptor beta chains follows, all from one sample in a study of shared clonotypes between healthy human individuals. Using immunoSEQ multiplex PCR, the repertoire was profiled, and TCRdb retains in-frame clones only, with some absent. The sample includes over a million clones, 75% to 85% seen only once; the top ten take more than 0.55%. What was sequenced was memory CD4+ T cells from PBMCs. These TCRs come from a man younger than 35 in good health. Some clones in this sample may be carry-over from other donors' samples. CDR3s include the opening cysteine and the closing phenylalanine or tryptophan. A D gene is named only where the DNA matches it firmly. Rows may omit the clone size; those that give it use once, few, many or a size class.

TGTGCCAGCCGGGTTGAGGGACAGGGATTTAGAGTTACCTACGAGCAGTACTTC	CASRVEGQGFRVTYEQYF	-	TRBD1	TRBV28	TRBJ2-7
TGTGCCTGGAAACAGGAGAACACTGAAGCTTTCTTT	CAWKQENTEAFF	-	-	TRBV30	TRBJ1-1
TGTGCCACCACGGACAGCCCAAGAAACACCATATATTTT	CATTDSPRNTIYF	-	-	TRBV2	TRBJ1-3
TGTGCCAGCAGTTCAGGGGTTTTTTTTTATGGCTACACCTTC	CASSSGVFFYGYTF	-	-	TRBV28	TRBJ1-2
TGTGCCAGCAGCTTGGGAAGGGGGTTGGCTGAAGCTTTCTTT	CASSLGRGLAEAFF	once	-	TRBV5-6	TRBJ1-1
TGTGCCAGCAGAGGGGGTGCTCACACAGATACGCAGTATTTT	CASRGGAHTDTQYF	few	-	TRBV25-1	TRBJ2-3
TGTGCCATCAGTGAGGACCTCAAGCCCCAGCATTTT	CAISEDLKPQHF	-	-	TRBV10-3	TRBJ1-5
TGTGCCAGCAGCCTTGGGACTAGCGGAAGCGCTAGCACAGATACGCAGTATTTT	CASSLGTSGSASTDTQYF	-	TRBD2	TRBV7-2	TRBJ2-3
TGTGCAAGTCGCTCTCCAACCGGCTACACCTTC	CASRSPTGYTF	few	-	TRBV12-2	TRBJ1-2
TGTGCCAGCAGCCCCCGCCCCGCGGTCTATGGCTACACCTTC	CASSPRPAVYGYTF	-	-	TRBV14	TRBJ1-2
TGTGCCAGCAGCTCCCGAGGGGTCTCGTACAATGAGCAGTTCTTC	CASSSRGVSYNEQFF	-	-	TRBV7-6	TRBJ2-1
TGTGCCAGCAGCTTACGAAACACGGAAAAACTGTTTTTT	CASSLRNTEKLFF	-	-	TRBV7-7	TRBJ1-4
TGCGCCAGCAGCTTGGCAGGACTAACGAACACCGGGGAGCTGTTTTTT	CASSLAGLTNTGELFF	-	-	TRBV5-1	TRBJ2-2
TGTGCCAGCCCGGGACAGGGGAGAGGCGAGCAGTACTTC	CASPGQGRGEQYF	-	TRBD1	TRBV6-1	TRBJ2-7
TGTGCCAGCTCACCTCTGACTAGCGAGAATGAGCAGTTCTTC	CASSPLTSENEQFF	-	TRBD2	TRBV18	TRBJ2-1
TGTGCCAGCACCCTCTCCGGGACCACGTCCTACGAGCAGTACTTC	CASTLSGTTSYEQYF	-	-	TRBV28	TRBJ2-7
TGTGCCAGCAGTGGAATCAGGGTGAATAGCAATCAGCCCCAGCATTTT	CASSGIRVNSNQPQHF	few	-	TRBV2	TRBJ1-5
TGTGCCAGCAGCTTAATGTCGGGGGTCACCGGGGAGCTGTTTTTT	CASSLMSGVTGELFF	few	-	TRBV7-9	TRBJ2-2
TGTGCCAGCAGCTCCTTGCTAGCGGGAGGGCGGAATGAGCAGTTCTTC	CASSSLLAGGRNEQFF	-	TRBD2	TRBV28	TRBJ2-1